The 8 T cell receptor beta chains below come from one sample, sequenced in a study of shared clonotypes between healthy human individuals. Profiling relied on immunoSEQ multiplex PCR, and the TCRdb table lists in-frame clones only, not all of them. The table shows approximately 400,000 clones, with 90% to 97% occurring only once. Sample: memory CD8+ T cells sorted from blood. Subset denoted: CD45RO+ cells pooled with CCR7-negative TemRA cells. All receptors derive from a man aged 25-40 years in good health.

The J gene is TRBJ2-1, the V gene TRBV5-4, with D possibly TRBD1 on 5 matching bases. The V end lost 2 bases, the J end lost 7 bases, and 16 bases lay between the germline ends. CDR3 length: 15 amino acids. Looked up from germline, CDR1 is SGHNT and CDR2 is YYREEE (reference sequence). In DNA form, the CDR3 reads TGTGCCAGCAGCTTAGGACCCGGGCCAGGGAATGAGCAGTTCTTC. Its protein is CASSLGPGPGNEQFF.

The V call is TRBV9, the J call TRBJ1-3; 8 bases match TRBD1. Germline CDR1 SGDLS, CDR2 YYNGEE. J lost 0 bases, V lost 3 bases, and 11 bases had no gene match. The CDR3 runs to 18 residues. Written as DNA, the CDR3 is TGTGCCAGCAGCGAAGGGGGGACAGGAGCCTACTCTGGAAACACCATATATTTT. Translation: CASSEGGTGAYSGNTIYF.

The CDR3 is CASSAEGGGSYEQYF. DNA of the CDR3: TGTGCCAGCAGCGCCGAGGGGGGAGGATCCTACGAGCAGTACTTC. This chain connects TRBV7-6 to TRBJ2-7; the D call may be TRBD1 or TRBD2 (6 bases each). V dropped 5 bases and J dropped 1 base, with 15 bases sitting between them. CDR3 size: 15 residues. In germline, CDR1 is SGHVS, CDR2 FNYEAQ. The complete variable domain, with remaining parts taken from reference TRBV7-6 and TRBJ2-7, reads GAGVSQSPRYKVTKRGQDVALRCDPISGHVSLYWYRQALGQGPEFLTYFNYEAQQDKSGLPNDRFSAERPEGSISTLTIQRTEQRDSAMYRCASSAEGGGSYEQYFGPGTRLTVT.

This rearrangement joins TRBV5-1 to TRBJ2-2, with 11 nucleotides matching TRBD2. CDR3 size: 16 residues. Germline assignment: CDR1 SGHRS and CDR2 YFSETQ. V shed 4 bases, J shed 2 bases, and the junction held 4 bases outside the gene matches. The CDR3 reads CASSLAGGPNTGELFF. The CDR3 coding sequence is TGCGCCAGCAGCCTAGCGGGAGGCCCTAACACCGGGGAGCTGTTTTTT. Full variable domain (remainder filled in from reference TRBV5-1 and TRBJ2-2): KAGVTQTPRYLIKTRGQQVTLSCSPISGHRSVSWYQQTPGQGLQFLFEYFSETQRNKGNFPGRFSGRQFSNSRSEMNVSTLELGDSALYLCASSLAGGPNTGELFFGEGSRLTVL.

This clone was seen a handful of times. Other DNA sequences in the same sample also yield this CDR3. The J gene is TRBJ1-5, the V gene TRBV28; D is uncertain. Germline CDR1 reads MDHEN; CDR2 reads SYDVKM. Trimming removed 6 bases at V and 6 bases at J, with 9 bases between. The CDR3 length is 12 residues. CDR3 loop: CASSLLRQPQHF. Here the CDR3 DNA reads TGTGCCAGCAGCTTGCTACGTCAGCCCCAGCATTTT.

This chain links TRBV7-9 with TRBJ1-1; D is undetermined. The CDR3 runs 14 residues. Germline loops: CDR1 SEHNR, CDR2 FQNEAQ (reference sequence). Trimming removed 5 bases at V and 1 base at J, with 11 bases between. CDR3 region: CASSPGRANTEAFF. The CDR3 bases are TGTGCCAGCAGCCCCGGACGGGCGAACACTGAAGCTTTCTTT. The entire variable domain, with the rest obtained from reference TRBV7-9 and TRBJ1-1, is as follows: DTGVSQNPRHKITKRGQNVTFRCDPISEHNRLYWYRQTLGQGPEFLTYFQNEAQLEKSRLLSDRFSAERPKGSFSTLEIQRTEQGDSAMYLCASSPGRANTEAFFGQGTRLTVV.

The gene calls are TRBV6-5 and TRBJ2-7, with 8 bases fitting TRBD1. The J call is in doubt because the DNA end fits TRBJ2-5 better. The CDR3 runs to 15 residues. From germline, CDR1 is MNHEY and CDR2 SVGAGI. DNA of the CDR3: TGTGCCAGCAGGCTACAGGGGGGACCCCAAGAGACCCAGTACTTC. It encodes CASRLQGGPQETQYF.

The gene calls are TRBV7-6 and TRBJ1-1; TRBD1 aligns across 10 bases. This CDR3 spans 17 amino acids. The junction had 11 bases not matched to a gene; V was cut back by 5 bases and J by 2 bases. Germline CDR1 is SGHVS and CDR2 is FNYEAQ. The CDR3 DNA follows: TGTGCCAGCAGCCCTTGGGGGACAGGGGACAGAAACACTGAAGCTTTCTTT. Its protein product is CASSPWGTGDRNTEAFF.